This T cell receptor beta chain derives from a study of identical twins. TCRdb re-analysed the 5' RACE reads in MiXCR, keeping a single row per CDR3 protein. Of about 690,000 distinct CDR3 sequences in the sample, 6.1% are singletons; the top ten hold under 2%. This clonotype showed up many times. Its antigen is undetermined. Study-wide results and limits: Insertion counts were lower in abundant cord blood beta clonotypes, a trend that memory repertoires did not show.

The germline V and J ends were trimmed by 3 bases and 6 bases, with 13 bases remaining between them. The length of the CDR3 is 14 residues. This clonotype originated in a man between 18 and 35 years old in good health. This rearrangement joins TRBV12-3 or TRBV12-4 to TRBJ2-3; D not resolved. Sequencing was done on a sample of naive T cells sorted from blood. The CDR3: CASSFSPGRDTQYF. In nucleotides, the CDR3 is TGTGCCAGCAGTTTTTCCCCTGGACGGGATACGCAGTATTTT.